This is a list of T cell receptor beta chains from one sample in a study of identical twins. TCRdb reprocessed the 5' RACE reads via MiXCR and lists one record per CDR3 protein. The data hold about 500,000 distinct CDR3 sequences, with 14% observed a single time. This sample was also put to use in a study of yellow fever vaccine responses in identical twins.

Sequenced material: CD4+ T cells sorted from blood. Source of these receptors: a woman between 18 and 29 years old in good health. CDR3s leave out the opening cysteine and the closing phenylalanine or tryptophan. The order of the fields is D gene, J gene, V gene, clone size, CDR3 protein. D genes are given only for firm matches. Clone size is stated in some rows and not others, as once, few, many or a class when expanded.

>NA|TRBJ2-4|TRBV5-6|many
ASSPAQGNIQY
>NA|TRBJ1-1|TRBV28|many
ASRSNTEAF
>NA|TRBJ2-7|TRBV20-1|NA
SASRAGSDTYEQY
>TRBD2|TRBJ2-1|TRBV19|NA
ASSFSGRNNEQF
>TRBD2|TRBJ2-3|TRBV4-2|NA
ASSQLLAGVTDTQY
>TRBD1|TRBJ2-5|TRBV3-1|NA
ASTKRDSGTQETQY
>TRBD1|TRBJ1-2|TRBV11-2|NA
ASSRKMTGGEFFNYGYT
>NA|TRBJ2-5|TRBV7-8|few
ASSLIRETQY
>TRBD1|TRBJ2-2|TRBV20-1|NA
SARDPGQGIRSGELF
>TRBD1|TRBJ2-1|TRBV19|few
ASSILQGTGNNEQF
>NA|TRBJ1-5|TRBV6-2/TRBV6-3|NA
ASSYDRTSPKYSNQPQH
>NA|TRBJ2-3|TRBV2|NA
ASRLQRASSTDTQY
>NA|TRBJ2-5|TRBV30|NA
AWSVPGRSYQETQY
>TRBD2|TRBJ2-1|TRBV3-1|NA
TSCPGTSGRAGGEQF
>TRBD1|TRBJ1-5|TRBV5-1|few
ASSPTGTGEPQH
>NA|TRBJ1-1|TRBV7-3|few
ASSLTGAKLLKGYTEAF
>NA|TRBJ2-5|TRBV4-3|NA
ASSQDYGETQY
>NA|TRBJ2-7|TRBV7-8|few
ASSPLRTYEQY
>NA|TRBJ2-7|TRBV7-2|few
ASSLGRNLHEQY
>NA|TRBJ2-1|TRBV6-5|NA
ASSWGLYNEQF
>TRBD1|TRBJ2-6|TRBV28|NA
ASSGRGTGPGGANVLT
>TRBD2|TRBJ2-7|TRBV4-1|NA
ASSQEGLAGGSPYEQY
>NA|TRBJ2-7|TRBV5-1|few
ASSSEAHQVEQY
>NA|TRBJ1-1|TRBV6-5|NA
ASSYLGGNTEAF
>TRBD1|TRBJ2-3|TRBV28|few
ASSSSGTGLDTQY
>TRBD1|TRBJ2-2|TRBV6-2/TRBV6-3|few
ASMSGQGGAGELF
>TRBD1|TRBJ1-6|TRBV5-1|NA
ASSPGDSNSPLH
>TRBD1|TRBJ2-3|TRBV20-1|few
SAPATGAPLQY
>NA|TRBJ1-6|TRBV12-3/TRBV12-4|few
ASRLLSTDSPLH
>NA|TRBJ2-7|TRBV12-3/TRBV12-4|many
ASSWGPYEQY
>NA|TRBJ2-3|TRBV28|few
ASRSPGRSTDTQY
>TRBD1|TRBJ2-7|TRBV7-2|NA
ASSSGGTGGGEQY
>NA|TRBJ2-1|TRBV5-5|once
ASSLALSSSYNEQF
>TRBD2|TRBJ2-7|TRBV7-2|few
ASGGLAGYEQY
>TRBD2|TRBJ2-3|TRBV7-6|NA
ASSLVLAGDTDTQY
>TRBD2|TRBJ2-5|TRBV19|few
ASSMASGGEETQY
>NA|TRBJ2-7|TRBV4-3|few
ASSQESGQLYEQY
>TRBD2|TRBJ2-5|TRBV3-1|many
ASSQGLAGGSVRETQY
>NA|TRBJ2-3|TRBV7-9|few
ASSGPRTDTQY
>NA|TRBJ2-3|TRBV12-3/TRBV12-4|many
ASIKLGTLYTDTQY
>TRBD2|TRBJ2-2|TRBV5-6|NA
ASSFQRGVDTGELF
>NA|TRBJ2-2|TRBV25-1|few
ASSDPLGPGGTGELF
>NA|TRBJ2-1|TRBV15|few
ATSRVELAFNEQF
>NA|TRBJ1-1|TRBV30|NA
AWSYRRREPEAF